This T cell receptor beta chain was sequenced in a study of CD8 T cells in ankylosing spondylitis. Via MiXCR, TCRdb re-called the 5' RACE reads, giving one row per CDR3 protein. This sample yields 450,000 to 550,000 distinct CDR3 sequences, of which 5.3% are seen a single time; around 3.4% belongs to the top ten. Study findings and constraints: For ankylosing spondylitis blood, a TCR beta motif of seven to nine highly homologous variants appeared characteristic. Reports say disease-linked clones showed up significantly more in matched ankylosing spondylitis synovial fluid.

Germline values: CDR1 MNHEY, CDR2 SVGEGT. V dropped 1 base and J dropped 4 bases, with 8 bases sitting between them. This CDR3 region has 14 residues. This clonotype came up many times. What it recognizes is unknown. This chain uses TRBV6-2 or TRBV6-3 with TRBJ2-1; D possibly corresponds to TRBD1 (5 bases). The TCR was taken from a male donor with ankylosing spondylitis. The sequencing input was blood, either unsorted or a sorted T cell fraction (not recorded which). This CDR3 reads CASSYFRDYNEQFF. The CDR3 bases are TGTGCCAGCAGTTACTTCAGGGATTACAATGAGCAGTTCTTC.